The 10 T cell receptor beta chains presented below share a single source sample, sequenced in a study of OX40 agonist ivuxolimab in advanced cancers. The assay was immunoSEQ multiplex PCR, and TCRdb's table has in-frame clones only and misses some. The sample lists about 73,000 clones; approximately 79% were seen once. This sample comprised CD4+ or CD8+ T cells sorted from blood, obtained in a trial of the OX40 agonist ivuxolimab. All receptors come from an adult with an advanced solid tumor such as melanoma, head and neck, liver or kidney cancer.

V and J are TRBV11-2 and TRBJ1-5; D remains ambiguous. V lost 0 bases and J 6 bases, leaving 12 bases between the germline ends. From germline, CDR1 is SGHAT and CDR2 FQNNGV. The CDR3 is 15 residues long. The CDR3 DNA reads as TGTGCCAGCAGCTTAGATCTGATTAGTAGTCAGCCCCAGCATTTT. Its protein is CASSLDLISSQPQHF.

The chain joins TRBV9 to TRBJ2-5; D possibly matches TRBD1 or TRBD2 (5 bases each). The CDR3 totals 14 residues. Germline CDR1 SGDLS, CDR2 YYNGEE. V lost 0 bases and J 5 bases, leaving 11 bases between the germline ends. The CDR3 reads CASSVGGREETQYF. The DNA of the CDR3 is TGTGCCAGCAGCGTAGGTGGCAGGGAGGAGACCCAGTACTTC.

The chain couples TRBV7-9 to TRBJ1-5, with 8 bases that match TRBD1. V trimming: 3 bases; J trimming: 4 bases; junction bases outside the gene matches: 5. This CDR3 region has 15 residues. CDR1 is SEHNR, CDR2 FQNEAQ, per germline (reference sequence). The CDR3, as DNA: TGTGCCAGCAGCTTGTCCACAGGGGGGAATCAGCCCCAGCATTTT. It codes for CASSLSTGGNQPQHF.

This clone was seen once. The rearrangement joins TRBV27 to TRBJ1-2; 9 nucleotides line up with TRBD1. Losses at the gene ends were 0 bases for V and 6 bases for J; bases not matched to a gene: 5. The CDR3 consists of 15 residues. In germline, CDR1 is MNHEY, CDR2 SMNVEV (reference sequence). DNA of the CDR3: TGTGCCAGCAGTTTATCGAACAGGGGGCTGAATGGCTACACCTTC. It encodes CASSLSNRGLNGYTF.

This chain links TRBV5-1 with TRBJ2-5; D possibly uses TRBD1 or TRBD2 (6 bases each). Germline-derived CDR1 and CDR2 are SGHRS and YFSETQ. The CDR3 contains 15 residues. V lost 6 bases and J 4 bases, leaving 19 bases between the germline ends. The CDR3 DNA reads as TGCGCCAGCAAGCTTGGAGGGGGAGGTCGAGAGACCCAGTACTTC. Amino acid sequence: CASKLGGGGRETQYF.

CDR3 coding DNA: TGTGCCAGCAGCCCCGACAGCTATGGCTACACCTTC. This sequence encodes CASSPDSYGYTF. The chain uses TRBV5-6 and TRBJ1-2; tentatively, D is TRBD1 (5 bases). Trimming shortened V by 4 bases and J by 4 bases, and 8 bases separated the two germline ends. Germline lookup yields CDR1 SGHDT and CDR2 YYEEEE. The CDR3 consists of 12 residues.

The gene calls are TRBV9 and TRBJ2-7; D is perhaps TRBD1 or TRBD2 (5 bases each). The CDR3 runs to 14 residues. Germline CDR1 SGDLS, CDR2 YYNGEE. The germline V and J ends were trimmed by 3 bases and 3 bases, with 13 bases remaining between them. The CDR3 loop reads CASSGTAGSYEQYF. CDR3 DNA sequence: TGTGCCAGCAGCGGAACGGCAGGGAGCTACGAGCAGTACTTC.

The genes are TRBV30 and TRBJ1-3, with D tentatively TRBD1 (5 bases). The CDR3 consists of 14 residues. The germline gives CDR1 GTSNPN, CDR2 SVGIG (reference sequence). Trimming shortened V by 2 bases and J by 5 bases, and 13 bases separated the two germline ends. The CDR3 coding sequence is TGTGCCTGGAGTACGCGGGGCTCCAGAAACACCATATATTTT. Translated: CAWSTRGSRNTIYF.

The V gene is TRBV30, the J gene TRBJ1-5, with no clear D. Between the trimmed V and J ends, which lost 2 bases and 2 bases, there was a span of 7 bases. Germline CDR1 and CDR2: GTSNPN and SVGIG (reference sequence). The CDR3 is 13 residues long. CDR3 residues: CAWSKGGNQPQHF. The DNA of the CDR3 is TGTGCCTGGAGTAAGGGTGGCAATCAGCCCCAGCATTTT.

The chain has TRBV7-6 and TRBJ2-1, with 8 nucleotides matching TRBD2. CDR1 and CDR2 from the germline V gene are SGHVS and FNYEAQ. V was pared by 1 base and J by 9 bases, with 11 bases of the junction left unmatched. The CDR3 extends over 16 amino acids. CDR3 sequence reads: CASSLGPSGSEGEQFF. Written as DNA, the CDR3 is TGTGCCAGCAGCTTAGGGCCTAGCGGGTCGGAGGGTGAGCAGTTCTTC. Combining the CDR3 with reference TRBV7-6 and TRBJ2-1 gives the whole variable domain GAGVSQSPRYKVTKRGQDVALRCDPISGHVSLYWYRQALGQGPEFLTYFNYEAQQDKSGLPNDRFSAERPEGSISTLTIQRTEQRDSAMYRCASSLGPSGSEGEQFFGPGTRLTVL.